Listed below are T cell receptor beta chains from one sample, sequenced in a study of blood T cell repertoires in COVID-19. TCRdb's table, derived via immunoSEQ multiplex PCR, lists solely in-frame clones and lacks some. The sample shows 55,000 to 75,000 clones, roughly 83% of them seen only once. Material for sequencing was peripheral blood. Receptor source: a man aged 60 to 69 with COVID-19, enrolled during active disease. The CDR3 runs from the conserved cysteine through the conserved F or W. D genes are given only for firm matches. For some rows the clone size is stated as once, few or many, or as a class when expanded; others skip it.

TRBJ2-4 | TRBD1 | - | TRBV6-5 | CASTQAAGGNIQYF | TGTGCCAGCACCCAGGCAGCAGGGGGAAACATTCAGTACTTC
TRBJ1-2 | - | - | TRBV28 | CASSFIRYGYTF | TGTGCCAGCAGTTTTATCCGGTATGGCTACACCTTC
TRBJ2-7 | TRBD2 | - | TRBV15 | CATSRDSAGLAAYEQYF | TGTGCCACCAGCAGAGATTCAGCGGGACTAGCGGCCTACGAGCAGTACTTC
TRBJ1-5 | - | - | TRBV21-1 | CASSNRGGPRQYSNQPQHF | TGTGCCAGCAGCAACCGGGGGGGGCCCCGGCAGTATAGCAATCAGCCCCAGCATTTT
TRBJ1-2 | TRBD1 | - | TRBV18 | CASSPYDRGGGYTF | TGTGCCAGCTCACCATACGACAGGGGTGGTGGCTACACCTTC
TRBJ1-5 | TRBD1 | - | TRBV2 | CASSGRQGAQPQHF | TGTGCCAGCAGTGGAAGACAGGGGGCTCAGCCCCAGCATTTT
TRBJ1-6 | - | - | TRBV9 | CASSVVGGDNSPLHF | TGTGCCAGCAGCGTAGTCGGGGGGGACAATTCACCCCTCCACTTT
TRBJ2-1 | TRBD2 | - | TRBV11-3 | CASSSLAGGGYEQFF | TGTGCCAGCAGCTCACTAGCGGGGGGCGGCTATGAGCAGTTCTTC
TRBJ2-7 | TRBD1 | - | TRBV19 | CASSPILGQGLSYEQYF | TGTGCCAGTAGTCCAATCTTGGGACAGGGCCTCTCCTACGAGCAGTACTTC
TRBJ1-1 | TRBD1 | - | TRBV14 | CASSQFPGTGNTEAFF | TGTGCCAGCAGCCAATTCCCCGGGACAGGGAACACTGAAGCTTTCTTT
TRBJ1-2 | - | - | TRBV19 | CASSSPVDYGYTF | TGTGCCAGTAGTTCCCCCGTTGACTATGGCTACACCTTC
TRBJ2-7 | - | - | TRBV6-6 | CASSPPGVYEQYF | TGTGCCAGCAGTCCGCCCGGGGTCTACGAGCAGTACTTC
TRBJ2-5 | - | - | TRBV25-1 | CASSRTGSETQYF | TGTGCCAGCAGCCGTACAGGGTCCGAGACCCAGTACTTC
TRBJ1-2 | - | - | TRBV30 | CAWSLTGGYTF | TGTGCCTGGAGCCTCACGGGGGGCTACACCTTC
TRBJ2-1 | TRBD2 | - | TRBV30 | CAWSALFASGSSPYNEQFF | TGTGCCTGGAGTGCTTTATTTGCTAGCGGGAGTTCCCCCTACAATGAGCAGTTCTTC
TRBJ2-1 | TRBD2 | - | TRBV11-3 | CASSLLAGGNNEQFF | TGTGCCAGCAGCCTCCTAGCGGGGGGTAACAATGAGCAGTTCTTC
TRBJ1-1 | - | - | TRBV2 | CASRRQSRSAFF | TGTGCCAGCAGACGACAGTCCCGGTCGGCTTTCTTT
TRBJ1-1 | TRBD1 | - | TRBV7-9 | CASSSQGALTEAFF | TGTGCCAGCAGCTCGCAGGGGGCACTCACTGAAGCTTTCTTT
TRBJ1-1 | - | - | TRBV3-1/TRBV3-2 | CASSQVGGAEAFF | TGTGCCAGCAGCCAAGTAGGCGGGGCTGAAGCTTTCTTT
TRBJ2-5 | TRBD1 | - | TRBV27 | CASRRGQGQETQYF | TGTGCCAGCAGACGCGGACAGGGGCAAGAGACCCAGTACTTC
TRBJ2-3 | TRBD2 | - | TRBV7-3 | CASSLTGGASVDTQYF | TGTGCCAGCAGCTTGACCGGGGGGGCCTCCGTAGATACGCAGTATTTT
TRBJ2-1 | - | - | TRBV7-7 | CASSHSRARGINEQFF | TGTGCCAGCAGCCACTCCCGGGCGCGCGGGATCAATGAGCAGTTCTTC
TRBJ2-1 | - | - | TRBV18 | CASSPLLRGNEQFF | TGTGCCAGCTCACCGTTGCTTCGGGGCAATGAGCAGTTCTTC
TRBJ2-3 | - | - | TRBV5-6 | CASSGPADTQYF | TGTGCCAGCAGTGGCCCAGCAGATACGCAGTATTTT
TRBJ2-2 | TRBD1 | - | TRBV6-5 | CASSFPGQGLAGELFF | TGTGCCAGCAGTTTTCCGGGACAGGGACTGGCCGGGGAGCTGTTTTTT
TRBJ2-2 | - | once | TRBV5-1 | CASSFGYGNTGELFF | TGCGCCAGCAGCTTCGGGTATGGGAACACCGGGGAGCTGTTTTTT